Below are 8 T cell receptor beta chains sequenced from a single sample in a study of blood T cells in healthy people across ages. Combining a sample-barcoded 5' primer with a J-beta primer mix, a second PCR ran for roughly 6 to 12 cycles. Using its own MiXCR run on the 5' RACE reads, TCRdb lists one record per CDR3 protein. The sample records about 800,000 distinct CDR3 sequences, roughly 50% being singletons. The sequenced sample was blood. The source of these receptors is a young man in good health.

This chain links TRBV7-9 with TRBJ1-1; 11 nucleotides align to TRBD1. This CDR3 comprises 12 residues. The germline V gene encodes CDR1 SEHNR and CDR2 FQNEAQ (reference sequence). V shed 9 bases and J 10 bases; nucleotides not matched to a gene: 7. The CDR3 region is CASSLGQGGAFF. As DNA, the CDR3 is TGTGCCAGTAGTCTGGGACAGGGGGGAGCTTTCTTT.

This chain uses TRBV4-2 with TRBJ2-7, with no clear D. The CDR3 spans 16 residues. Germline lookup yields CDR1 LGHNA and CDR2 YNFKEQ. Trimming took 4 bases from V and 2 from J, leaving 18 bases between them. The CDR3 nucleotides are TGTGCCAGCAGCCCGTCTCTCACCGGGCAGGCCTACGAGCAGTACTTC. Protein sequence: CASSPSLTGQAYEQYF.

This clonotype has a count of ten or more. The V gene is TRBV6-1, the J gene TRBJ1-2; no firm D call. The CDR3 totals 13 residues. Trimming shortened V by 7 bases and J by 4 bases, and 13 bases separated the two germline ends. CDR1 is MNHNS, CDR2 SASEGT, per germline. CDR3 region: CASTLNQLYGYTF. In nucleotides, the CDR3 is TGTGCCAGCACCCTGAACCAGCTCTATGGCTACACCTTC.

The chain uses TRBV29-1 and TRBJ1-3; TRBD1 might be the D (5 bases). The CDR3 extends over 12 amino acids. V shed 1 base and J shed 7 bases, with 8 bases lying between them. Germline CDR1 is SQVTM and CDR2 is ANQGSEA. CDR3 sequence (DNA): TGCAGCGTTGAAGGATGGGGGAACACCATATATTTT. Protein product: CSVEGWGNTIYF.

This chain connects TRBV10-3 to TRBJ1-2; D might be TRBD1 (5 bases). The germline V gene encodes CDR1 ENHRY and CDR2 SYGVKD. CDR3 length equals 14 residues. V lost 0 bases to trimming and J lost 6 bases, with 11 bases between them. The DNA of the CDR3 is TGTGCCATCAGTGAGTCGGGGGGAATTAATGGCTACACCTTC. Translated: CAISESGGINGYTF.

This clonotype has a handful of counts. V is TRBV3-1 and J is TRBJ2-1; tentatively, D is TRBD2 (5 bases). The CDR3 covers 13 residues. The germline V gene encodes CDR1 LGHDT and CDR2 YNNKEL (reference sequence). Trimming pared 4 bases from V and 6 bases from J, leaving 10 bases between. The CDR3 sequence is CASSRGLSNEQFF. The CDR3 coding sequence is TGTGCCAGCAGCCGCGGACTCTCCAATGAGCAGTTCTTC.

V usage is TRBV28 and J usage is TRBJ2-5; D gene unclear. This CDR3 has 12 residues. The germline V gene encodes CDR1 MDHEN and CDR2 SYDVKM. V lost 3 bases, J lost 13 bases, and 15 bases lay in between. CDR3 region: CASSLPVQALYF. In DNA form, the CDR3 reads TGTGCCAGCAGTTTGCCGGTTCAGGCCCTGTACTTC.

This clonotype was counted a few times. This chain joins TRBV9 and TRBJ2-1, with 9 bases aligning to TRBD2. The CDR3 sequence is 14 residues long. V dropped 5 bases and J dropped 9; count of bases not matched to a gene: 9. Germline V gives CDR1 SGDLS, CDR2 YYNGEE. The CDR3 sequence: CASSRLADGGEQFF. As DNA, the CDR3 is TGTGCCAGCAGTAGACTAGCGGATGGGGGTGAGCAGTTCTTC. Filled out from reference TRBV9 and TRBJ2-1, the complete variable domain reads DSGVTQTPKHLITATGQRVTLRCSPRSGDLSVYWYQQSLDQGLQFLIQYYNGEERAKGNILERFSAQQFPDLHSELNLSSLELGDSALYFCASSRLADGGEQFFGPGTRLTVL.